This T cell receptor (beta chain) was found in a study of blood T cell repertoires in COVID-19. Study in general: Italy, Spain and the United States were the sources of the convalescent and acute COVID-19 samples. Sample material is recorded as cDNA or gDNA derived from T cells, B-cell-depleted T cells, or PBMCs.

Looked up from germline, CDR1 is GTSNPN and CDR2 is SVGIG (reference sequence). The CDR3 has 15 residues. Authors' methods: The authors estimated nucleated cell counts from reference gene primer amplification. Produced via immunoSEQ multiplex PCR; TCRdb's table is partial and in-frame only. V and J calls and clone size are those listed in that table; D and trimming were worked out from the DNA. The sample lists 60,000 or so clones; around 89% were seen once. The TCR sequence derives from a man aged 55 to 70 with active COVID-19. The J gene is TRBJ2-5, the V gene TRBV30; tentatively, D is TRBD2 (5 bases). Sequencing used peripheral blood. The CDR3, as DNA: TGTGCGGCGGTCAAAGTGATTAGCCGAGGGGAGACCCAGTACTTC. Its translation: CAAVKVISRGETQYF.